This TCR beta chain was retrieved from a study of T cell repertoires in cytomegalovirus infection. Study findings and constraints: Individuals carrying CMV plus the relevant HLA were identified by cumulative frequency of public TCR beta families. HLA-C-restricted CMV-specific TCR beta clonotypes prevailed in the ex vivo response.

TCRdb fed the reads into MiXCR, producing one record per CDR3 protein. Of 750,000 to 900,000 distinct CDR3 sequences listed, roughly 28% are singletons. V lost 4 bases, J lost 12 bases, and 13 bases lay in between. Germline V gene data show CDR1 as SQVTM and CDR2 as ANQGSEA. This CDR3 has 11 residues. This clonotype occurred once. Its specificity is not known. The sample here was cultured CD8+ T cells from PBMCs, taken from culture after CMV antigen stimulation. The TCR was taken from a human donor in good health (CMV status not recorded). Some clones in this sample may be carry-over from other donors' samples. The chain combines TRBV29-1 with TRBJ2-1; possible D gene TRBD1, 6 bases. The CDR3 reads CSVATGGGQFF. In DNA, the CDR3 is TGCAGCGTTGCTACTGGGGGCGGGCAGTTCTTC.